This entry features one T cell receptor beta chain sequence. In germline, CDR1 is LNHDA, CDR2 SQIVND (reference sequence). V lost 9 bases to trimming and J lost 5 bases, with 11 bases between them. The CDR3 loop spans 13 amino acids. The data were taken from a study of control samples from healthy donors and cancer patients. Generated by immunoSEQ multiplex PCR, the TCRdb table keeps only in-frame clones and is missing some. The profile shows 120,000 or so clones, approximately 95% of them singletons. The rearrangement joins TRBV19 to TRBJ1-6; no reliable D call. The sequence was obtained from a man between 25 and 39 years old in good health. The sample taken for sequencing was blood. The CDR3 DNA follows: TGTGCCAGCGCCACCGGGGATAATTCACCCCTCCACTTT. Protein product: CASATGDNSPLHF.